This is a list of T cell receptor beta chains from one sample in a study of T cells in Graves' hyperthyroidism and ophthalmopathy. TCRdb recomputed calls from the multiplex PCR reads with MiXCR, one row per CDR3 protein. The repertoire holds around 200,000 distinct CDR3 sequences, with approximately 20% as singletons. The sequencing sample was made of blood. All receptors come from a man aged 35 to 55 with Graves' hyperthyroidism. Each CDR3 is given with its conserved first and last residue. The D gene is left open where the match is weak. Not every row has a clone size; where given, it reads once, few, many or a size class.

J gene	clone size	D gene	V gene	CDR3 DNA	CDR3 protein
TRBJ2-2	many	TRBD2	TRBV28	TGTGCCAGCAGTTCGAACCGACTAGCGGGGTACACCGGGGAGCTGTTTTTT	CASSSNRLAGYTGELFF
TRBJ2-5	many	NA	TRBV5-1	TGCGCCAGCAGCTACCAGGCCTCTCAAGAGACCCAGTACTTC	CASSYQASQETQYF
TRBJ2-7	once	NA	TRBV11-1	TGTGCCAGCAGCTTCGACCGGGACGGCTACGAGCAGTACTTC	CASSFDRDGYEQYF
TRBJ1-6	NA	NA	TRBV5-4	TGTGCCAGCAGGAACTATAATTCACCCCTCCACTTT	CASRNYNSPLHF
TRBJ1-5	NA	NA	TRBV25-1	TGTGCCAGCAGTCCCCCCGCAGGGATTAGCAATCAGCCCCAGCATTTT	CASSPPAGISNQPQHF
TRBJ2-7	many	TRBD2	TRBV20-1	TGCAGTGCCCCACCGGGACTAAGCTCCTACGAGCAGTACTTC	CSAPPGLSSYEQYF
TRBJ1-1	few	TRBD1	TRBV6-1	TGTGCCAGCAGTCCCCAGGGGGCGGTCACTGAAGCTTTCTTT	CASSPQGAVTEAFF
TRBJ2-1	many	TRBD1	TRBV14	TGTGCCAGCAGCCACCCCGTACTTGTACGGGACAGGGGGCGGTGGAATGAGCAGTTCTTC	CASSHPVLVRDRGRWNEQFF
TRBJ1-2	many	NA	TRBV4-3	TGCGCCAGCAGCCAAGTGGCCAGGGCGGTCTATGGCTACACCTTC	CASSQVARAVYGYTF
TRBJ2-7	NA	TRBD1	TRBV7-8	TGTGCCAGCAGCCTGGGGACAGACTCCTACGAGCAGTACTTC	CASSLGTDSYEQYF
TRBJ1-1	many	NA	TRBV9	TGTGCCAGCAGCGTAGGGGTAGCCACTGAAGCTTTCTTT	CASSVGVATEAFF
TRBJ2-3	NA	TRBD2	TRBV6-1	TGTGCCAGCAACCCAGCGGGGCAATTCACAGATACGCAGTATTTT	CASNPAGQFTDTQYF
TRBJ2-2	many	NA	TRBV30	TGTGCCCGACAAGAGGGGGGGGCCGGGGAGCTGTTTTTT	CARQEGGAGELFF
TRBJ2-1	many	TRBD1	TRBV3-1	TGTGCCAGCAGCCCCTTCGAGGGGGCCGAGTCGAATGAGCAGTTCTTC	CASSPFEGAESNEQFF